This entry features one T cell receptor beta chain sequence. Original processing methods: Researchers report that nucleated cell counts were estimated from reference gene primer amplification. Produced via immunoSEQ multiplex PCR; TCRdb's table is partial and in-frame only. Clone size and the V and J calls come from that table; the DNA yielded D and trimming. The sample has about 240,000 clones; roughly 82% are singletons. The record originates from a study of blood T cell repertoires in COVID-19. As for the study in general: Collection of acute and convalescent COVID-19 samples took place in the United States, Italy and Spain. T cells, B-cell-depleted T cells, or PBMCs supplied cDNA or gDNA.

This clonotype was sampled from a woman aged 70-85 years with acute or convalescent COVID-19. The specimen sequenced was peripheral blood.

The CDR3 nucleotides read TGTGCCAGCACTATTAGCCGAGCGAGCTCCTACGAGCAGTACTTC. Translated, it gives CASTISRASSYEQYF. The genes are TRBV6-6 and TRBJ2-7, with no clear D. V lost 7 bases and J lost 0, with 16 bases in between. Germline V lookup: CDR1 MNHNY, CDR2 SVGAGI (reference sequence). This CDR3 contains 15 residues.